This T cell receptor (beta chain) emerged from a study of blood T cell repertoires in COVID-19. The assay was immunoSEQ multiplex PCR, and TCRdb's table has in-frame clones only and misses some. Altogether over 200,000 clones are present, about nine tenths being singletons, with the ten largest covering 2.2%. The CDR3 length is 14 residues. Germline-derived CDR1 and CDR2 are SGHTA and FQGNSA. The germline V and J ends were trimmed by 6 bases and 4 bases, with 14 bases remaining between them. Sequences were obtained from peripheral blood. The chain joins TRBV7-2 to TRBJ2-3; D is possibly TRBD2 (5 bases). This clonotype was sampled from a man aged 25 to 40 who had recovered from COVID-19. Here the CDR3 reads CASRIGVVADTQYF. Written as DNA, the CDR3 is TGTGCCAGCAGGATCGGGGTGGTCGCAGATACGCAGTATTTT.